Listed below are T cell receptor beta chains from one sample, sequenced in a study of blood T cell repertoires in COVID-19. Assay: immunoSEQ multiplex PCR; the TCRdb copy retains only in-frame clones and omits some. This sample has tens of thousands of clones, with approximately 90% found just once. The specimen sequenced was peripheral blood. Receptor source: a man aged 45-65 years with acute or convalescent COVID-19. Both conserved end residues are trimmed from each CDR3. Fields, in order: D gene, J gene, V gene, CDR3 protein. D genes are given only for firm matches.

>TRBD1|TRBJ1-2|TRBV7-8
ASSLGNRGSGYT
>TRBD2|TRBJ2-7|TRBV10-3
AIMLAGGYEQY
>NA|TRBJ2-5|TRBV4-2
ASSQGQGGGAIETQY
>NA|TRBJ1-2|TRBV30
AWRSLFRDFKGYT
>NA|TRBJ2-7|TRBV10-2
ASRQNWGKYEQY
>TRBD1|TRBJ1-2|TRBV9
ASSVGQGARGYT
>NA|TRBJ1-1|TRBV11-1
ASSLEGQGRNTEAF
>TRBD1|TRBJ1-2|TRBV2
ASIGLGGGGYT
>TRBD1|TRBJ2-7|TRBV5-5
ASSPQPTGTYEQY
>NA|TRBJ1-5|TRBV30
AWKAQRRVNQPQH
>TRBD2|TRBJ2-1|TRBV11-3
ASSLEGTSGGATYNEQF
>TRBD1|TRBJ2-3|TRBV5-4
ASRPGEDRAVDTQY
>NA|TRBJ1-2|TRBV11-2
ASSLIQVGGYGYT
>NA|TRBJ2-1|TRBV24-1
ATQGLGQSSYNEQF
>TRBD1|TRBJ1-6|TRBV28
ASSSLTGVSPLH
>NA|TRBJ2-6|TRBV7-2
ASSSPTGISGANVLT
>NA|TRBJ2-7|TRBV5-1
ASSSSATYEQY
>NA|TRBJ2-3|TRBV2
ASSEAALPRDTQY
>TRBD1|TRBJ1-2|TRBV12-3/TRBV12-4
ASSSTGNGYT
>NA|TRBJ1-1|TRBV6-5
ASSYGGTGGTEAF
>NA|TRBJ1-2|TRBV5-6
ASSLNRVEGYT
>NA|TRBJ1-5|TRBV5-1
ASSPGLGMSNQPQH
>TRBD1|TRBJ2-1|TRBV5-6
ASSFRDREYNEQF
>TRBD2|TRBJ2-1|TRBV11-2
ASSLVPERGVYEQF
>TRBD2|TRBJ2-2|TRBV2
ASSDKRGPNTGELF
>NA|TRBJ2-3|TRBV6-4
ASSDFLSPSTDTQY
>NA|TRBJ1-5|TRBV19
ASSPGPNQPQH
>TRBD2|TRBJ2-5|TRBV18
ASSLETSESMFETQY
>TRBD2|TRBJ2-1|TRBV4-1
ASSQDILGTRYNEQF
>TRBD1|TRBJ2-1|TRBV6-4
ASSAGTGVYNEQF
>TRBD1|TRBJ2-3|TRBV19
ASSRRGRGPTDTQY
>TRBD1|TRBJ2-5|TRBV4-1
ASSLYPPGQNQETQY
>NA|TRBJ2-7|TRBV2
ASRGQSEQY
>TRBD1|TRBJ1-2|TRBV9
ASSVEGAYGYT
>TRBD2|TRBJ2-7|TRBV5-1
ASGTSGGPYEQY
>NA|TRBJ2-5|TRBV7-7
ASSLVGQGTQY
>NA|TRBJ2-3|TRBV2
ASRVDTGTDTQY
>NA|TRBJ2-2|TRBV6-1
ASSDQGINTGELF
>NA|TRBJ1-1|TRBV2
ASTDRNTEAF
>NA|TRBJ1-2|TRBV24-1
ATSDQNGYT
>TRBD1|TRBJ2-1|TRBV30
AWSLGTGASNEQF
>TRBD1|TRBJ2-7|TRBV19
ASSPTGTGGYEQY